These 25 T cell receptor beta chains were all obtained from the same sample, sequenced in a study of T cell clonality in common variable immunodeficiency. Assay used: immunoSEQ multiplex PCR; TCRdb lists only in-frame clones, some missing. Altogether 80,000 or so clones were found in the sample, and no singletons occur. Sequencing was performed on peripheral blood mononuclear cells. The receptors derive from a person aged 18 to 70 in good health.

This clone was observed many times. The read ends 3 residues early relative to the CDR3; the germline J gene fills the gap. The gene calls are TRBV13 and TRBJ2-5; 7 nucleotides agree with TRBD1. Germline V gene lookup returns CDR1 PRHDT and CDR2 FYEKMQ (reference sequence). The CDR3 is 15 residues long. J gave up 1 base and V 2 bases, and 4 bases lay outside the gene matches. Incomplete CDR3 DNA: TGTGCCAGCAGCTTACGTTCAGGGGGCCAAGAGACC. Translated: CASSLRSGGQET. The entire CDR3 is CASSLRSGGQETQYF.

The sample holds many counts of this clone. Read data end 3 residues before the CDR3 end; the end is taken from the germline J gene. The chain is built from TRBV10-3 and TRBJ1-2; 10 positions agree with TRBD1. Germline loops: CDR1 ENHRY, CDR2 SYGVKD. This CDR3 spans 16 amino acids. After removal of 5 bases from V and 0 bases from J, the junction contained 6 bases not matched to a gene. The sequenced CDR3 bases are TGTGCCATCAGTCCCCCGGGACAGGGGACTAACTATGGC. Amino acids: CAISPPGQGTNYG. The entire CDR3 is CAISPPGQGTNYGYTF.

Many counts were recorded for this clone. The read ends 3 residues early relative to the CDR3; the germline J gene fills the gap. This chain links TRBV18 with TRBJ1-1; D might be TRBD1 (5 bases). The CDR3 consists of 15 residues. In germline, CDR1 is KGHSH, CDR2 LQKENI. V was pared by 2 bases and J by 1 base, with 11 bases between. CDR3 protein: CASSPGAGRNTEAFF. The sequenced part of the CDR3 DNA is TGTGCCAGCTCACCAGGTGCAGGGCGGAACACTGAA.

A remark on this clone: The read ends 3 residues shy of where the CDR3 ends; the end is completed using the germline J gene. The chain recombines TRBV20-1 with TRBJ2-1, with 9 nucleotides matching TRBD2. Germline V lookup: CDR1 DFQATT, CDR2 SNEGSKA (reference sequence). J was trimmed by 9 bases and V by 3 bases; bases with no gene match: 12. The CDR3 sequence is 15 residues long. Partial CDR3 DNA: TGCAGTGCTAGCCCCAGGAGCGGGAGGTCAGGTGAG. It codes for CSASPRSGRSGE. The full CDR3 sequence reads CSASPRSGRSGEQFF.

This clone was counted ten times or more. The covered CDR3 bases are TGTGCCAGCTCACCCTTGCGACTCGGGGGGAACAATCAGCCC. Translation gives CASSPLRLGGNNQP. In full, the CDR3 is CASSPLRLGGNNQPQHF. V gene TRBV18 combines with J gene TRBJ1-5; a possible D gene is TRBD1 (5 bases). From the germline J gene comes the end of the CDR3, since the read stops 3 residues before it. V lost 3 bases and J 3 bases, leaving 18 bases between the germline ends. Germline loops: CDR1 KGHSH, CDR2 LQKENI. The CDR3 contains 17 residues.

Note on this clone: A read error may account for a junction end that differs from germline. CDR3 DNA, as far as it was read: TGTGCCAGCAGTTATTTCCGGGAGAGAGGGACAGACACG. Its translation is CASSYFRERGTDT. The CDR3 in full is CASSYFRERGTDTQYF. The rearrangement joins TRBV6-2 or TRBV6-3 to TRBJ2-3; tentatively, D is TRBD1 (7 bases). Coverage ceases 3 residues before the CDR3 finishes, and the germline J gene fills in the end. Germline V gene data show CDR1 as MNHEY and CDR2 as SVGEGT. The length of the CDR3 is 16 residues.

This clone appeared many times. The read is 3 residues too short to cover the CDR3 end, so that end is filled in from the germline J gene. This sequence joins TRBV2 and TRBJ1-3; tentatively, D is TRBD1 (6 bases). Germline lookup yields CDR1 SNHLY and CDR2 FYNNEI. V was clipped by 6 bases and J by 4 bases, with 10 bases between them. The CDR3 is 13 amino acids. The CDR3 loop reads CASSRGSGNTIYF. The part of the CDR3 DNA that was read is TGTGCCAGCAGCAGGGGATCCGGAAACACC.

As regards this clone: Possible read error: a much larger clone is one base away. CDR3 amino acids: CASSLRTNCEQYF. The CDR3 DNA, read in part, is TGTGCCAGCAGCTTAAGGACTAACTGCGAG. The chain is built from TRBV13 and TRBJ2-7; D perhaps matches TRBD2 (6 bases). The CDR3 end is not reached by the read, which stops 3 residues before it; the germline J gene fills it in. The V end lost 2 bases, the J end lost 6 bases, and 11 bases lay between the germline ends. Germline loops: CDR1 PRHDT, CDR2 FYEKMQ (reference sequence). CDR3 length equals 13 residues.

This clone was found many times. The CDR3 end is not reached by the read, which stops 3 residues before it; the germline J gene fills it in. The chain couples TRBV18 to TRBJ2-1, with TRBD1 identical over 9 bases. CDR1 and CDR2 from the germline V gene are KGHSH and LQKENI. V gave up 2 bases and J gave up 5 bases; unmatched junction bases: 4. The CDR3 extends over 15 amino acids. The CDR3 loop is CASSPGTGTHNEQFF. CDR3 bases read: TGTGCCAGCTCACCAGGGACAGGGACACACAATGAG.

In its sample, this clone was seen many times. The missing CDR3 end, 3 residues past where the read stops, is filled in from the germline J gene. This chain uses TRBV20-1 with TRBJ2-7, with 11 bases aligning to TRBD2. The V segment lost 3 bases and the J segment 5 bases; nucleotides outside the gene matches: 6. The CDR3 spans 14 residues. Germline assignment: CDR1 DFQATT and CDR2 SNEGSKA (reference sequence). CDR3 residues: CSASRSGRADEQYF. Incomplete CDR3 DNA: TGCAGTGCTAGCCGTAGCGGGAGGGCTGACGAG.

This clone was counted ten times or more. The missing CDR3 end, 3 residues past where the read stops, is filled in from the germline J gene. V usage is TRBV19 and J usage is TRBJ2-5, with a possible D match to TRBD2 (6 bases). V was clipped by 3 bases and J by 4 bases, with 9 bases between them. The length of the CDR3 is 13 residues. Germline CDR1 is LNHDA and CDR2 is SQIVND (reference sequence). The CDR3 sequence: CASSIVRGETQYF. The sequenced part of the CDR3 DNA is TGTGCCAGTAGTATTGTGCGGGGAGAGACC. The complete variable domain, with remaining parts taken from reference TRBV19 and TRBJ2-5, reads DGGITQSPKYLFRKEGQNVTLSCEQNLNHDAMYWYRQDPGQGLRLIYYSQIVNDFQKGDIAEGYSVSREKKESFPLTVTSAQKNPTAFYLCASSIVRGETQYFGPGTRLLVL.

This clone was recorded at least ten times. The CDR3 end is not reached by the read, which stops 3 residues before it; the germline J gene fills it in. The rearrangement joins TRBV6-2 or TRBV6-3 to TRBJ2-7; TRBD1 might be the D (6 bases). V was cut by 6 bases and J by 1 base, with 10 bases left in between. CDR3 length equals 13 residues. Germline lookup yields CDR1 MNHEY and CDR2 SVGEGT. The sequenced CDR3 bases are TGTGCCAGCAGCAACGGACAGTCCTACGAG. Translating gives CASSNGQSYE. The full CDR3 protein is CASSNGQSYEQYF.

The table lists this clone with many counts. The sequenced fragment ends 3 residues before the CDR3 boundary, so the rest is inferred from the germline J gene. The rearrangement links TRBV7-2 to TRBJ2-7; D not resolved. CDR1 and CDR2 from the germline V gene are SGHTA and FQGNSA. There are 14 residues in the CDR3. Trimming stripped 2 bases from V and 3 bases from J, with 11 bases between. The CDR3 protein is CASSLTDGSYEQYF. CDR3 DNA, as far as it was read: TGTGCCAGCAGCTTAACAGACGGAAGCTACGAG.

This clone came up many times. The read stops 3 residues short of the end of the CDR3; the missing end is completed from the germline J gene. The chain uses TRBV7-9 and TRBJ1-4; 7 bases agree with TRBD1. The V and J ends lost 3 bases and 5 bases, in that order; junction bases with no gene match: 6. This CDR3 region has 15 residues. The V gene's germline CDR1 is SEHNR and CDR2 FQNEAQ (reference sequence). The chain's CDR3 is CASSFPGQRNEKLFF. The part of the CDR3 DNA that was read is TGTGCCAGCAGCTTCCCGGGACAGCGAAATGAAAAA.

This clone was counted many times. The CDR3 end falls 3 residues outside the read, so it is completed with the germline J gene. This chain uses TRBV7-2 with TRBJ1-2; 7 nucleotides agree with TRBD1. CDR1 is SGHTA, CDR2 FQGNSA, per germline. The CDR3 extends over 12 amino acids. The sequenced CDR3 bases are TGTGCCAGCAGCCATCCAGGGGGAGAC. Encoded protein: CASSHPGGD. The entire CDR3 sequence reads CASSHPGGDYTF.

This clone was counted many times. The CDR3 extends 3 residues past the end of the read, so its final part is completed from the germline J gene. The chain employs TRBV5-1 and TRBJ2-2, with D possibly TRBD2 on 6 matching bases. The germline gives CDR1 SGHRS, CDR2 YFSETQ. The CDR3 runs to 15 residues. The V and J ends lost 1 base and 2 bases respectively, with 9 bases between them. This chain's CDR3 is CASSLFGGNTGELFF. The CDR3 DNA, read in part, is TGCGCCAGCAGCTTGTTCGGGGGTAACACCGGGGAG.

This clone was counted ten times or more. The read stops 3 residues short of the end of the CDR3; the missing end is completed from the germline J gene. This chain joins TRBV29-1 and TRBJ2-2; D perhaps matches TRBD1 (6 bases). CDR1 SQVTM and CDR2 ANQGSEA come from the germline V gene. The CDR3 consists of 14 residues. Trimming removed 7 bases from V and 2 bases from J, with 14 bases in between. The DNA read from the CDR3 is TGCAGCGCCTCCGGGACACTAAACACCGGGGAG. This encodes CSASGTLNTGE. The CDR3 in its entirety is CSASGTLNTGELFF.

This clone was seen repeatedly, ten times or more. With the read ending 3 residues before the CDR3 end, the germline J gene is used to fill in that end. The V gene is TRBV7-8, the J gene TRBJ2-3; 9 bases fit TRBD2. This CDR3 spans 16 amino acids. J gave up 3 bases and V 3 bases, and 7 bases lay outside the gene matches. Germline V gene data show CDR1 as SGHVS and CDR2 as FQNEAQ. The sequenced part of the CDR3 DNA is TGTGCCAGCAGCTTCTCTGCGGGAGGGGGAACAGATACG. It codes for CASSFSAGGGTDT. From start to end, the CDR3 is CASSFSAGGGTDTQYF.

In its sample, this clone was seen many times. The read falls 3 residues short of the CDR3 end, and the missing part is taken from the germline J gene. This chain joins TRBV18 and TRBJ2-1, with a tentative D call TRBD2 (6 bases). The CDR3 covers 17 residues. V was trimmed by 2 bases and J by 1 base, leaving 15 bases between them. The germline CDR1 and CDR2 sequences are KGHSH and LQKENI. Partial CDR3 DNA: TGTGCCAGCTCACCATCGGTCGGCGGGATTTCCTACAATGAG. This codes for CASSPSVGGISYNE. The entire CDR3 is CASSPSVGGISYNEQFF.

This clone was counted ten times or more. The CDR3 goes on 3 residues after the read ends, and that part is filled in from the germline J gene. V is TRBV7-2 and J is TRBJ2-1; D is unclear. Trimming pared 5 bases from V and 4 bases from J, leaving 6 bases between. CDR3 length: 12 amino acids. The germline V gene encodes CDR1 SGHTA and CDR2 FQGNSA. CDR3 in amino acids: CASSINYNEQFF. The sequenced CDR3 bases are TGTGCCAGCAGCATTAATTACAATGAG.

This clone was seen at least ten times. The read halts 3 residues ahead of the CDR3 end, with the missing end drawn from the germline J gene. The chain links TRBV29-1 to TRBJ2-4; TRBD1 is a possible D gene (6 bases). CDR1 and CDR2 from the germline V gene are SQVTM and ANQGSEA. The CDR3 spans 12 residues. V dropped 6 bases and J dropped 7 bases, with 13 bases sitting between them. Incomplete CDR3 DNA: TGCAGCGTGAACGGACAGACGAACATT. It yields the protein CSVNGQTNI. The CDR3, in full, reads CSVNGQTNIQYF.

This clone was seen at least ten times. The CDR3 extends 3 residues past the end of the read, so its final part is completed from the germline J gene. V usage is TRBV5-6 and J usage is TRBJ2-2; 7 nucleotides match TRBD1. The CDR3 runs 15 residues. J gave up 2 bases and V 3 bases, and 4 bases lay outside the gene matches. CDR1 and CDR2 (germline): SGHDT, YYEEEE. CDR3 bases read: TGTGCCAGCAGCTCACAGGGGCCCAACACCGGGGAG. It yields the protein CASSSQGPNTGE. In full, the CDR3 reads CASSSQGPNTGELFF.

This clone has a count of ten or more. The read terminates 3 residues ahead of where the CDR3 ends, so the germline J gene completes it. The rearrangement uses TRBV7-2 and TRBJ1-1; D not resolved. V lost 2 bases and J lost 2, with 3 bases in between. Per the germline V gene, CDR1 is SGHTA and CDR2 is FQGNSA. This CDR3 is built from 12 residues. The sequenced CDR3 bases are TGTGCCAGCAGCTTACATAACACTGAA. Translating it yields CASSLHNTE. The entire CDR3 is CASSLHNTEAFF.

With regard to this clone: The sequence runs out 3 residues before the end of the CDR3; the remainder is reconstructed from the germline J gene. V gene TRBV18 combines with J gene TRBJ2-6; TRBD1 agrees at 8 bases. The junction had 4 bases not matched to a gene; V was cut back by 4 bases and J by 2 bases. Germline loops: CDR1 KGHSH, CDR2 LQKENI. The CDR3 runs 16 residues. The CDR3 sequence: CASSRGQAAGANVLTF. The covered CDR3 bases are TGTGCCAGCTCACGGGGACAGGCTGCTGGGGCCAACGTC.

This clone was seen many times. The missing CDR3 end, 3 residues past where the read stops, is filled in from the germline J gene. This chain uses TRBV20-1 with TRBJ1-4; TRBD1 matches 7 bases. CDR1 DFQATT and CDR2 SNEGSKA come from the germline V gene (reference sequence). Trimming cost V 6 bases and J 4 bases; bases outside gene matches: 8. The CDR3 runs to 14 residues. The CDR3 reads CSADPTGSNEKLFF. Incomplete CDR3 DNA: TGCAGTGCCGACCCGACAGGGAGTAATGAAAAA.